The sequence of this T cell receptor (beta chain) was determined in a study of T cell responses to AZD1222 COVID-19 vaccine. Study-level results: Across spike, vaccine-associated CD4 TCRs were found, dominant at 160-218 and 743-854. Samples come after the peak T cell response, not at day 14. Seropositivity was recorded at baseline in only a handful of AZD1222 recipients.

Trimming cost V 6 bases and J 2 bases, with 14 bases left between them. The CDR3 is made up of 15 amino acids. Germline V gene data show CDR1 as MNHEY and CDR2 as SVGAGI. Method: immunoSEQ multiplex PCR; TCRdb's copy keeps in-frame clones and lacks some. The table records 65,000 to 90,000 clones, roughly 87% of them present only once. About this clone: Antigen: not known.

This chain links TRBV6-5 with TRBJ1-3; D might be TRBD1 (5 bases). The material sequenced was peripheral blood, taken 28 days after the second AZD1222 dose. The clonotype was recovered from an adult who received the AZD1222 COVID-19 vaccine. The CDR3 loop is CASRRQWRTGNTIYF. The DNA for the CDR3 is TGTGCCAGCAGAAGACAGTGGAGGACTGGAAACACCATATATTTT.